These T cell receptor beta chains were read from a single sample in a study of T cells after posttransplantation cyclophosphamide. Method: immunoSEQ multiplex PCR; TCRdb's copy keeps in-frame clones and lacks some. The sample contains some 30,000 clones, roughly nine tenths of which appear only once. The specimen was naive CD4+ T cells sorted from blood. These receptor sequences come from a man younger than 40 in good health and a related stem cell transplant donor. CDR3s include the opening cysteine and the closing phenylalanine or tryptophan. D genes are given only for firm matches. The size field is filled for only some rows; it gives once, few, many or a size class.

j_call d_call clone_size v_call cdr3_aa cdr3_nt
TRBJ2-1 TRBD2 . TRBV4-1 CASSQDFPRGGQNEQFF TGCGCCAGCAGCCAAGATTTCCCTCGGGGGGGCCAGAATGAGCAGTTCTTC
TRBJ1-4 TRBD1 . TRBV7-8 CASRLPGQGNEKLFF TGTGCCAGCAGACTTCCGGGACAGGGAAATGAAAAACTGTTTTTT
TRBJ2-3 . . TRBV5-4 CASSRAGLDTQYF TGTGCCAGCAGCCGCGCCGGGTTAGATACGCAGTATTTT
TRBJ2-7 . . TRBV2 CASSEGGQGQYF TGTGCCAGCAGTGAAGGGGGCCAGGGGCAGTACTTC
TRBJ2-2 TRBD1 . TRBV2 CASTDRGAGELFF TGTGCCAGCACCGACAGGGGAGCCGGGGAGCTGTTTTTT
TRBJ1-3 . . TRBV9 CASSVEGVPTAGTSGNTIYF TGTGCCAGCAGCGTAGAGGGGGTGCCCACGGCAGGGACCTCTGGAAACACCATATATTTT
TRBJ2-2 . . TRBV7-2 CASSQSGLNTGELFF TGTGCCAGCAGCCAATCGGGACTTAACACCGGGGAGCTGTTTTTT
TRBJ1-4 TRBD1 once TRBV19 CASSKGTANEKLFF TGTGCCAGTAGTAAAGGGACAGCTAATGAAAAACTGTTTTTT
TRBJ1-3 . . TRBV9 CASSPGARASSGNTIYF TGTGCCAGCAGCCCAGGGGCCAGGGCAAGCTCTGGAAACACCATATATTTT
TRBJ2-7 TRBD1 . TRBV29-1 CSVLAGTGSYEQYF TGCAGCGTTCTTGCCGGGACAGGTTCCTACGAGCAGTACTTC
TRBJ1-1 . . TRBV6-5 CASRDRMNTEAFF TGTGCCAGCAGGGACAGAATGAACACTGAAGCTTTCTTT
TRBJ2-1 . . TRBV5-1 CASSLTTFYNEQFF TGCGCCAGCAGCTTGACTACCTTTTACAATGAGCAGTTCTTC
TRBJ2-7 TRBD1 . TRBV7-8 CASSLVTGASYEQYF TGTGCCAGCAGCTTAGTGACAGGGGCCTCCTACGAGCAGTACTTC
TRBJ2-2 TRBD1 . TRBV19 CASSTGQGLNTGELFF TGTGCCAGTAGTACGGGACAGGGGCTCAACACCGGGGAGCTGTTTTTT
TRBJ1-2 TRBD1 once TRBV7-8 CASSLGGGLTGTGGGYTF TGTGCCAGCAGCTTAGGAGGGGGATTAACCGGGACAGGGGGGGGCTACACCTTC
TRBJ1-1 . once TRBV11-3 CASSWTQNTEAFF TGTGCCAGCAGCTGGACACAGAACACTGAAGCTTTCTTT
TRBJ2-7 TRBD1 . TRBV6-5 CASRPDRAAYEQYF TGTGCCAGCAGACCCGACAGGGCCGCCTACGAGCAGTACTTC
TRBJ1-1 . once TRBV9 CASSLGRAWPDLNTEAFF TGTGCCAGCAGTTTAGGGAGAGCCTGGCCGGATCTGAACACTGAAGCTTTCTTT
TRBJ1-2 . . TRBV7-2 CASSLDMFDYGYTF TGTGCCAGCAGCTTAGATATGTTTGACTATGGCTACACCTTC
TRBJ2-7 . few TRBV2 CASRTLGGFGEQYF TGTGCCAGCAGAACACTCGGGGGTTTCGGCGAGCAGTACTTC
TRBJ1-5 TRBD1 . TRBV9 CASSVVGDRHPNQPQHF TGTGCCAGCAGCGTAGTGGGGGACAGGCACCCCAATCAGCCCCAGCATTTT
TRBJ2-3 TRBD2 . TRBV18 CASSPLSGGYTDTQYF TGTGCCAGCTCACCACTAAGCGGGGGGTACACAGATACGCAGTATTTT
TRBJ2-1 . once TRBV6-5 CASSRLGYNEQFF TGTGCCAGCAGTCGACTTGGGTACAATGAGCAGTTCTTC
TRBJ2-2 . . TRBV27 CASSLGPTGELFF TGTGCCAGCAGTTTAGGCCCCACCGGGGAGCTGTTTTTT
TRBJ1-4 . . TRBV9 CASSRGDYATNEKLFF TGTGCCAGCAGCCGAGGGGACTATGCAACTAATGAAAAACTGTTTTTT
TRBJ1-1 . once TRBV28 CASSLGGWGTEAFF TGTGCCAGCAGCCTAGGGGGATGGGGCACTGAAGCTTTCTTT
TRBJ2-1 . . TRBV6-1 CASSEGTGTYNEQFF TGTGCCAGCAGTGAAGGAACAGGGACCTACAATGAGCAGTTCTTC
TRBJ2-5 . once TRBV18 CASSPRQETQYF TGTGCCAGCTCACCCAGACAAGAGACCCAGTACTTC
TRBJ1-1 TRBD1 . TRBV7-3 CASSRTGVTEAFF TGTGCCAGCAGCCGGACAGGGGTCACTGAAGCTTTCTTT
TRBJ1-1 TRBD1 . TRBV5-1 CASSRDRGLYNEAFF TGCGCCAGCAGCCGGGACAGGGGGCTCTATAATGAAGCTTTCTTT
TRBJ1-1 . few TRBV6-6 CATGQKMNTEAFF TGTGCCACCGGACAGAAAATGAACACTGAAGCTTTCTTT
TRBJ1-1 TRBD1 . TRBV13 CASSPRTGRTEAFF TGTGCCAGCAGCCCGCGGACAGGTAGAACTGAAGCTTTCTTT
TRBJ2-1 TRBD1 . TRBV5-1 CASSYTGTGSSYNEQFF TGCGCCAGCAGTTACACCGGGACAGGGAGCTCCTACAATGAGCAGTTCTTC
TRBJ2-7 . . TRBV27 CASTTFAHTKRQGYEQYF TGTGCCAGCACCACGTTCGCCCACACAAAGCGGCAAGGCTACGAGCAGTACTTC
TRBJ1-6 . . TRBV6-5 CASSRRDSPLHF TGTGCCAGCAGTCGGCGGGATTCACCCCTCCACTTT
TRBJ2-5 TRBD1 . TRBV5-1 CASSLGRRDRGRETQYF TGCGCCAGCAGCTTGGGGAGGCGGGACAGGGGAAGAGAGACCCAGTACTTC
TRBJ1-4 . . TRBV5-5 CASSLVIGAGEKLFF TGTGCCAGCAGCCTCGTGATTGGGGCAGGTGAAAAACTGTTTTTT
TRBJ2-2 TRBD1 . TRBV10-3 CATDGTGQNTGELFF TGTGCCACCGACGGGACAGGGCAGAACACCGGGGAGCTGTTTTTT
TRBJ2-7 . . TRBV15 CATSRGRGGSYEQYF TGTGCCACCAGCAGAGGAAGGGGGGGGAGCTACGAGCAGTACTTC
TRBJ2-7 TRBD1 once TRBV28 CASSPLLGQGAIEQYF TGTGCCAGCAGCCCCCTGCTGGGACAGGGGGCGATCGAGCAGTACTTC
TRBJ1-1 . . TRBV29-1 CSVLDSMNTEAFF TGCAGCGTTTTGGACAGTATGAACACTGAAGCTTTCTTT
TRBJ2-1 TRBD2 . TRBV9 CASSVGVAGGYQFF TGTGCCAGCAGCGTAGGAGTAGCGGGGGGATATCAGTTCTTC
TRBJ1-5 . . TRBV7-5 CARSLISFGGRGSNQPQHF TGTGCCAGAAGCTTAATTTCATTCGGAGGGAGAGGTAGCAATCAGCCCCAGCATTTT
TRBJ2-2 . . TRBV9 CASSVAPGGAGELFF TGTGCCAGCAGCGTAGCCCCCGGAGGGGCCGGGGAGCTGTTTTTT
TRBJ2-5 TRBD2 . TRBV2 CASSSGGGQETQYF TGTGCCAGCAGCTCCGGGGGGGGCCAAGAGACCCAGTACTTC
TRBJ2-7 TRBD1 . TRBV6-1 CASSVTGGAGYEQYF TGTGCCAGCAGTGTAACAGGGGGCGCGGGGTACGAGCAGTACTTC